This section outlines one TCR beta chain sequence together with its context. No antigen is known for it. No qualities accompany the bases; no much larger clone lies one base away. This sample stems from a study of T cell responses to AZD1222 COVID-19 vaccine (TCRdb year 2021). About the full investigation: AZD1222 recipients whose second dose came at about 4 weeks and those whose second dose came at about 12 weeks were combined into one group, since spike-specific TCR depth and breadth did not differ between the two schedules. TCR sequencing covered roughly 230 trial participants: some 210 given two doses of AZD1222 and about 26 given two doses of MenACWY control vaccine. Enrollment into the trials was organized by age into subgroups of 18-55, 56-69 and 70-plus years, and those subgroups contained roughly 150, 30 and 60 TCR-sequenced participants, respectively.

The CDR3 regions of human TCRbeta chains were analyzed by immunosequencing. The paper's processing steps were these. TCRs in the repertoires were compared against a reference library of SARS-CoV-2-specific TCRs that had been generated with the MIRA antigen-specificity platform. Breadth was defined as the fraction of unique TCRs that were SARS-CoV-2-associated. Depth was defined as the fraction of total T cells that were SARS-CoV-2-associated. Using the MIRA data, every spike-specific TCR was mapped to the spike region that the TCR reacted to and assigned to either a CD4 or a CD8 class. Log10-transformed breadth and depth values were compared by one-way ANOVA with Sidak's multiple comparisons tests. TCRdb mirrors the immuneACCESS table, restricted to in-frame sequences. Some clones are absent from its copies; in checked studies, under half trace to an unresolved V gene, and the reason for the others is unknown. V, J and clone size are taken as reported in that table, and D and trimming were inferred from the DNA itself. The sample yields around 99,000 clones; over 80% were counted once. The ten largest make up roughly 7% of the sample.

The V and J ends are trimmed by 6 bases and 3 bases, leaving 17 bases between them. The CDR3 has 16 amino acids, counting the end cysteine and phenylalanine. The sequence is cut down to CDR3 DNA, 48 bases in frame from base 1. The germline V gene specifies SNHLY as CDR1 and FYNNEI as CDR2. This specimen's time point label, per the study, means: baseline before first vaccination. Vaccinee samples came from UK trials COV001 and COV002, including a single-blind randomized controlled phase 2/3 trial of AZD1222 (ChAdOx1 nCoV-19) in healthy adults. Trial participant PBMC samples were collected at day 0 and day 28 after the second dose for TCRbeta chain sequencing. The paper as a whole reports these results and caveats: Participants were mostly white British and included more females than males, and it was suggested by the authors that clonal diversity may have been underestimated. CD4 TCRs associated with the vaccine covered the entire spike protein, and the dominant responses were in regions 160-218 and 743-854. After two AZD1222 doses, both the breadth and the depth of spike-specific TCRs were significantly higher than at day 0 and than in MenACWY recipients. Because no day 14 peak-response samples were available, the repertoires could be characterized only after the peak T cell response. In the small 56-69-year group, the increase in depth fell short of significance, most likely because of low power. Conclusions about previously exposed vaccinees are limited because only a handful of AZD1222 recipients were SARS-CoV-2 seropositive at baseline. Nearly half of unique spike-specific TCRs reportedly recognized epitopes outside regions mutated in the B.1.351 and B.1.1.7 variants.

Sequencing was performed on peripheral blood, taken on day 0 of AZD1222 vaccination. Rearrangement joined TRBV2 to TRBJ1-4; the D segment cannot be called with confidence. The sequence was collected from an adult in good health. At the DNA level, the sequence is TGTGCCAGCAGCAGACGGCCCCCGGGCGCTAATGAAAAACTGTTTTTT. It translates to CASSRRPPGANEKLFF. The full variable domain, completed from the reference TRBV2 and TRBJ1-4 proteins outside the CDR3, reads EPEVTQTPSHQVTQMGQEVILRCVPISNHLYFYWYRQILGQKVEFLVSFYNNEISEKSEIFDDQFSVERPDGSNFTLKIRSTKLEDSAMYFCASSRRPPGANEKLFFGSGTQLSVL.